This TCR beta chain came from a study of Tregs in tolerant kidney transplant recipients. CDR1 and CDR2 (germline): SGDLS, YYNGEE. V lost 0 bases and J 2 bases, leaving 9 bases between the germline ends. The CDR3 is 14 amino acids. The nonmyeloablative bone marrow transplants came from related graft donors, with transient mixed chimerism. The table came from immunoSEQ multiplex PCR; TCRdb's copy has only in-frame clones and leaves some out. The sample contains 20,000 to 25,000 clones, over 70% of which appear only once. This material consisted of CD8+ T cells from blood (PBMCs), taken 6 months after the transplant. The clonotype originates from a human patient who received a combined kidney and bone marrow transplant. The graft donor may have contributed some T cells. V gene TRBV9 combines with J gene TRBJ2-7; unclear D gene. CDR3 in DNA: TGTGCCAGCAGCGTAGGAACAGCCGCCTACGAGCAGTACTTC. Translating it yields CASSVGTAAYEQYF.